These 8 T cell receptor beta chains share one sample of origin, sequenced in a study of T cells in pancreatic ductal adenocarcinoma. Profiled with immunoSEQ multiplex PCR; TCRdb holds only in-frame clones, not every one. This sample yields 85,000 to 120,000 clones, of which about 95% are seen a single time; about 3% belongs to the top ten. The selected patients with pancreatic ductal adenocarcinoma had surgery but no neoadjuvant therapy. Sequencing was performed on PBMCs. The source is a human donor with pancreatic ductal adenocarcinoma.

V gene TRBV4-3 combines with J gene TRBJ1-3, with a tentative D call TRBD1 (5 bases). The CDR3 has 14 residues. Germline V gives CDR1 LGHNA, CDR2 YSLEER. Trimming took off 1 base at V and 3 bases at J, with 7 bases between the two ends. The CDR3 DNA follows: TGCGCCAGCAGCCAAGGGACATTTGGAAACACCATATATTTT. Protein sequence: CASSQGTFGNTIYF.

The V call is TRBV15, the J call TRBJ2-2; D not certain. Per the germline V gene, CDR1 is LNHNV and CDR2 is YYDKDF (reference sequence). This CDR3 comprises 17 residues. Trimming removed 0 bases at V and 0 bases at J, with 11 bases between. This chain's CDR3 is CATSRDRDRANTGELFF. The CDR3 bases are TGTGCCACCAGCAGAGATCGAGATAGAGCGAACACCGGGGAGCTGTTTTTT.

This chain connects TRBV7-9 to TRBJ2-7; TRBD2 is a possible D gene (5 bases). The germline CDR1 and CDR2 sequences are SEHNR and FQNEAQ (reference sequence). CDR3 length: 14 amino acids. V was trimmed by 0 bases and J by 6 bases, leaving 12 bases between them. CDR3 region: CASSLAGGSGEQYF. Written as DNA, the CDR3 is TGTGCCAGCAGCTTAGCCGGAGGCTCTGGCGAGCAGTACTTC.

The gene calls are TRBV18 and TRBJ1-1, with D unresolved. Per the germline V gene, CDR1 is KGHSH and CDR2 is LQKENI. Trimming cost V 3 bases and J 5 bases, with 10 bases left between them. The CDR3 runs 13 residues. CDR3 DNA sequence: TGTGCCAGCTCACCCGCAGGAGGTACTGAAGCTTTCTTT. This encodes CASSPAGGTEAFF. Based on the CDR3 plus reference TRBV18 and TRBJ1-1, the full variable domain is NAGVMQNPRHLVRRRGQEARLRCSPMKGHSHVYWYRQLPEEGLKFMVYLQKENIIDESGMPKERFSAEFPKEGPSILRIQQVVRGDSAAYFCASSPAGGTEAFFGQGTRLTVV.

The V and J genes are TRBV2 and TRBJ2-7, with TRBD2 matching over 7 bases. This CDR3 is built from 16 residues. Trimming cost V 5 bases and J 2 bases; bases outside gene matches: 12. Germline CDR1 is SNHLY and CDR2 is FYNNEI. This CDR3 reads CASSSEFGRYPYEQYF. The CDR3 DNA reads TGTGCCAGCAGTTCAGAGTTCGGGAGGTACCCCTACGAGCAGTACTTC. Full variable domain (rest looked up from reference TRBV2 and TRBJ2-7): EPEVTQTPSHQVTQMGQEVILRCVPISNHLYFYWYRQILGQKVEFLVSFYNNEISEKSEIFDDQFSVERPDGSNFTLKIRSTKLEDSAMYFCASSSEFGRYPYEQYFGPGTRLTVT.

This clone has a single count. This chain connects TRBV25-1 to TRBJ2-1, with D unresolved. CDR3 size: 10 residues. Germline V gives CDR1 MGHDK, CDR2 SYGVNS. The germline V and J ends were trimmed by 9 bases and 6 bases, with 6 bases remaining between them. The CDR3 region has the DNA TGTGCCAGAGCCCCCAATGAGCAGTTCTTC. Residues: CARAPNEQFF.

The rearrangement joins TRBV5-8 to TRBJ2-7; 7 nucleotides agree with TRBD1. V gave up 4 bases and J gave up 3 bases; unmatched junction bases: 10. This CDR3 has 15 residues. Germline V lookup: CDR1 SGHTS, CDR2 YDEGEE. The CDR3 region is CASSARIGTDYEQYF. The CDR3 region has the DNA TGTGCCAGCAGCGCGCGGATCGGGACAGACTACGAGCAGTACTTC.

V and J are TRBV28 and TRBJ2-5; D unresolved. The CDR3 has 13 residues. V lost 5 bases and J lost 4, with 11 bases in between. In germline, CDR1 is MDHEN, CDR2 SYDVKM. The CDR3 sequence: CASSLPVPETQYF. CDR3 bases: TGTGCCAGCAGTCTCCCGGTTCCAGAGACCCAGTACTTC.